Listed below are T cell receptor beta chains from one sample, sequenced in a study of CD8+ T cells in alopecia areata. Measured with immunoSEQ multiplex PCR; TCRdb has only the in-frame clones, and not every one. The sample has roughly 40,000 clones; around 90% are singletons. This specimen was CD8+ T cells sorted from blood, taken at week 24, from a patient treated with tofacitinib. Every receptor here comes from a human donor with alopecia areata. Both conserved end residues are part of each CDR3. A D gene is named only where the DNA matches it firmly. Rows may omit the clone size; those that give it use once, few, many or a size class.

once,TRBV4-1,TRBJ2-7,-,TGCGCCAGCAGCCAAGCACAGGGCTACGAGCAGTACTTC,CASSQAQGYEQYF
-,TRBV28,TRBJ2-1,-,TGTGCCACCCTAATCGGCCAGGGCGATGAGCAGTTCTTC,CATLIGQGDEQFF
-,TRBV5-4,TRBJ2-1,-,TGTGCCAGCAGCCCCAGCGGGCCCTCCTACAATGAGCAGTTCTTC,CASSPSGPSYNEQFF
-,TRBV4-3,TRBJ2-1,-,TGCGCCAGCAGCCAAGTCGCTATGGCCTTCCTGGGTGTCGACAATGAGCAGTTCTTC,CASSQVAMAFLGVDNEQFF
-,TRBV28,TRBJ2-4,-,TGTGCCAGCAGTTTGTCTAAGCCAGATAAGGACATTCAGTACTTC,CASSLSKPDKDIQYF
-,TRBV12-5,TRBJ1-6,TRBD1,TGTGCTAGTGGTTTGGGACAGGGAAATTCACCCCTCCACTTT,CASGLGQGNSPLHF
-,TRBV6-4,TRBJ2-6,-,TGTGCCAGCAGCGCGAGTAACTCTGGGGCCAACGTCCTGACTTTC,CASSASNSGANVLTF
-,TRBV6-5,TRBJ2-5,-,TGTGCCAGCAGTTATGGGGGAACAGAGACCCAGTACTTC,CASSYGGTETQYF
-,TRBV7-8,TRBJ2-1,-,TGTGCCAGCAGCCCCTACCTGCCAAAGAGCTCCTACAATGAGCAGTTCTTC,CASSPYLPKSSYNEQFF
-,TRBV7-9,TRBJ2-7,TRBD1,TGTGCCAGCAGCTCCCGGGACAGCTACGAGCAGTACTTC,CASSSRDSYEQYF
-,TRBV4-3,TRBJ2-2,-,TGCGCCAGCAGCCAAGATCGAGATCTCGGGGAGCTGTTTTTT,CASSQDRDLGELFF
-,TRBV28,TRBJ2-7,TRBD1,TGTGCCAGCAGTTTATGGGAAACAGGGGTCGAGCAGTACTTC,CASSLWETGVEQYF
-,TRBV6-5,TRBJ2-1,TRBD2,TGTGCCAGCAGCCCGACTAGCGGGGTCTACAATGAGCAGTTCTTC,CASSPTSGVYNEQFF
-,TRBV27,TRBJ2-1,-,TGTGCCAGCAGTTTCGAGGGGCGCAATGAGCAGTTCTTC,CASSFEGRNEQFF
-,TRBV27,TRBJ2-1,-,TGTGCCAGCAGGCTAACTTTGAGCTCCTACAATGAGCAGTTCTTC,CASRLTLSSYNEQFF
-,TRBV27,TRBJ2-7,TRBD1,TGTGCCAGCAGTTTAAGCGGACAGGGGGCGGACGAGCAGTACTTC,CASSLSGQGADEQYF
-,TRBV6-1,TRBJ2-7,-,TGTGCCAGCAGAGGGACCCACAACGAGCAGTACTTC,CASRGTHNEQYF
-,TRBV5-6,TRBJ2-7,TRBD1,TGTGCCAGCAGGAGTCTTGGACAGGGCTCCTACGAGCAGTACTTC,CASRSLGQGSYEQYF
once,TRBV5-6,TRBJ1-3,-,TGTGCCAGCAGCTTGGCAGGGAGAAACACCATATATTTT,CASSLAGRNTIYF
-,TRBV7-8,TRBJ2-7,TRBD1,TGTGCCAGCAGCTTAGCATTCCGGGACAGGGGGCGCGACGAGCAGTACTTC,CASSLAFRDRGRDEQYF
-,TRBV15,TRBJ2-7,-,TGTGCCACCAGCAATGGGGCCAACTACGAGCAGTACTTC,CATSNGANYEQYF
-,TRBV28,TRBJ2-5,TRBD2,TGTGCCAGCAGTTTCCCGGGGGGGCTGGAGACCCAGTACTTC,CASSFPGGLETQYF
-,TRBV10-3,TRBJ1-3,-,TGTGCCATCAGTGCTAACGGGGGACGTGGAAACACCATATATTTT,CAISANGGRGNTIYF
-,TRBV4-1,TRBJ2-7,-,TGCGCCAGCAGCCACCTCCGGGACTCCACCTACGAGCAGTACTTC,CASSHLRDSTYEQYF
once,TRBV27,TRBJ2-5,-,TGTGCCAGCAGTACCGGACTATACCCCAGGGAGACCCAGTACTTC,CASSTGLYPRETQYF
-,TRBV29-1,TRBJ2-1,-,TGCAGCGTTGAACGGCGGGGCCAGGGCCCATGGGAGCAGTTCTTC,CSVERRGQGPWEQFF
-,TRBV29-1,TRBJ2-7,TRBD1,TGCAGCGTGTCTTTCTCGGCAGGGGGCTCGGACGAGCAGTACTTC,CSVSFSAGGSDEQYF
few,TRBV19,TRBJ2-2,-,TGTGCCAGTAGTATAATCCGCCTCGACACCGGGGAGCTGTTTTTT,CASSIIRLDTGELFF
-,TRBV5-4,TRBJ2-1,-,TGTGCCAGCAGCTTGACGGGAGCGTGGCTGAGGGATAGGAATGAGCAGTTCTTC,CASSLTGAWLRDRNEQFF
-,TRBV13,TRBJ1-1,-,TGTGCCAGCAGCTTAGAGGGCACGGCGAACACTGAAGCTTTCTTT,CASSLEGTANTEAFF
-,TRBV30,TRBJ2-1,-,TGTGCCTGGAGTCCCCCAAGCTCCTACAATGAGCAGTTCTTC,CAWSPPSSYNEQFF
-,TRBV29-1,TRBJ2-3,TRBD1,TGCAGCGTTGAAGATCCGACAGGGGCGAGCGCAGATACGCAGTATTTT,CSVEDPTGASADTQYF
-,TRBV6-5,TRBJ2-7,TRBD2,TGTGCCAGCAGTACGGGGGGATCCTACGAGCAGTACTTC,CASSTGGSYEQYF
-,TRBV6-5,TRBJ2-1,-,TGTGCCAGCAGTTTGGACCCGGGCATGAATGAGCAGTTCTTC,CASSLDPGMNEQFF
-,TRBV27,TRBJ2-3,-,TGTGCCAGCAGTTTATACCCAGTAAGCACAGATACGCAGTATTTT,CASSLYPVSTDTQYF